This TCR beta chain was identified in a study of T cells in Graves' hyperthyroidism and ophthalmopathy. On the study more broadly: Once the initial diagnosis was made, peripheral blood was obtained before any treatment. The study, taken as a whole, reports: Ophthalmopathy, as predicted by the model, came a median roughly 6.5 months after the prediction. The majority of expanded thyroid clonotypes above 0.001 also appeared in blood.

On this clonotype: Antigen unknown. Given a much more abundant clone one base away, this may be a read error.

From RNA transcripts, TCR beta CDR3 regions were amplified. Researchers ran a first-round RT-PCR on the TCR CDR3 using the HTBI primer set. TCRdb reprocessed the multiplex PCR reads via MiXCR and lists one record per CDR3 protein. The sample lists approximately 380,000 distinct CDR3 sequences, about 14% seen once, with 28% in the top ten. Fresh peripheral blood, under 11 ml, yielded the PBMCs. Germline V gene sequence: CDR1 SGHRS, CDR2 YFSETQ. The CDR3 is 14 amino acids. Sequenced input: blood. V is TRBV5-1 and J is TRBJ2-2; D might be TRBD2 (6 bases). This TCR derives from a man aged 50 or older with Graves' ophthalmopathy. CDR3: CASSLIQYTGGLFF. CDR3 coding DNA: TGCGCCAGCAGCTTGATTCAGTACACCGGGGGGCTGTTTTTT.